This TCR beta chain is drawn from a study of blood T cell repertoires in COVID-19. Overall study context: Samples of COVID-19 (acute and convalescent) were obtained from the United States, Italy and Spain. PBMCs, B-cell-depleted T cells, or T cells were the source of the cDNA or gDNA that made up the material.

Authors' data handling: Reference gene primers were amplified, and this amplification served to estimate nucleated cell counts. TCRdb's copy holds only in-frame clones and misses some; the assay was immunoSEQ multiplex PCR. From that table come the V and J calls and clone size; the DNA was used to work out D and trimming. Altogether approximately 110,000 clones are present, 70% to 85% being singletons, with the ten largest covering about 0.85%. There are 13 residues in the CDR3. Trimming took 5 bases from V and 1 from J, leaving 8 bases between them. Germline-derived CDR1 and CDR2 are MNHEY and SVGAGI.

The clonotype was recovered from a human donor with acute or convalescent COVID-19. The donor label of this sample is uncertain. The chain recombines TRBV6-5 with TRBJ1-1; a weak D match, TRBD1 (5 bases). Sequenced material: peripheral blood. The CDR3 reads CASSTRENTEAFF. DNA of the CDR3: TGTGCCAGCAGTACCAGGGAGAACACTGAAGCTTTCTTT.